This TCR beta chain is drawn from a study of blood T cell repertoires in COVID-19. Whole-study context: Sites across the United States, Italy and Spain contributed samples from acute and convalescent COVID-19. T cells, B-cell-depleted T cells, or PBMCs provided the cDNA or gDNA that served as material.

Germline lookup yields CDR1 LNHDA and CDR2 SQIVND (reference sequence). V shed 10 bases, J shed 0 bases, and the junction held 9 bases outside the gene matches. The CDR3 is 15 residues long. Followed longitudinally, the Seattle patients had been enrolled during active infection. Authors' data handling: Reference gene primer amplification yielded estimated nucleated cell counts. The table came from immunoSEQ multiplex PCR; TCRdb's copy has only in-frame clones and leaves some out. For V, J and clone size, that table is used; D and trimming come from the DNA. Here the sample spans hundreds of thousands of clones, almost 90% being singletons.

V gene TRBV19 combines with J gene TRBJ1-3, with TRBD1 identical over 7 bases. Sequenced input: peripheral blood. The sequence was obtained from an older woman with COVID-19, enrolled during active disease. In DNA, the CDR3 is TGTGCCACCTCGACAGGGCTCTTCTCTGGAAACACCATATATTTT. Residues: CATSTGLFSGNTIYF.